The clone carrying this TCR beta chain was seen once. The V end lost 0 bases, the J end lost 2 bases, and 15 bases lay between the germline ends. This CDR3 is 17 amino acids long. Germline V CDR1 and CDR2: MGHRA, YSYEKL. The sample belongs to a study of blood T cell repertoires in COVID-19. As for the study in general: Italy, Spain and the United States were the sources of the convalescent and acute COVID-19 samples.

In the authors' methods: Estimated nucleated cell counts came from reference gene primer amplification. Assay: immunoSEQ multiplex PCR; the TCRdb copy retains only in-frame clones and omits some. That table supplies the V and J calls and clone size; D and trimming were determined from the DNA. Of about 150,000 clones in the sample, roughly 90% were seen once. This receptor was obtained from a man aged 50-60 years with acute or convalescent COVID-19. The genes are TRBV4-1 and TRBJ2-3; weak D call: TRBD2 (6 bases). The source material was peripheral blood. CDR3 coding DNA: TGCGCCAGCAGCCAAGAGGCTGGGGGGACCTACACAGATACGCAGTATTTT. It encodes CASSQEAGGTYTDTQYF.